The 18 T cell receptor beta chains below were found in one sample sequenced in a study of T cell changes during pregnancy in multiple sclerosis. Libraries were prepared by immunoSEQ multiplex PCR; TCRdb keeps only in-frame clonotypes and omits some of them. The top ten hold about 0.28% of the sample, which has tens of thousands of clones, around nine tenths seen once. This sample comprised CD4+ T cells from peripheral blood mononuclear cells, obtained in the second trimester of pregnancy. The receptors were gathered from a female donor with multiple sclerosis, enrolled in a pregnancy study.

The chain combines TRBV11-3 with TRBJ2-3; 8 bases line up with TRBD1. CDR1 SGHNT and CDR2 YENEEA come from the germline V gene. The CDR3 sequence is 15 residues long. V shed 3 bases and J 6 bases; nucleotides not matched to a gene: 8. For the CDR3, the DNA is TGTGCCAGCAGCTTCGGACAGGGAAGGGGTGATACGCAGTATTTT. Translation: CASSFGQGRGDTQYF.

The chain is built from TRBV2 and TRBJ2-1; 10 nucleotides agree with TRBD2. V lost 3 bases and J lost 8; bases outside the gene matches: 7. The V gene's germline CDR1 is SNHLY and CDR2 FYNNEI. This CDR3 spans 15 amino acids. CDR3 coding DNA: TGTGCCAGCAGTGACAAGCGGGGGGGCCACCATGAGCAGTTCTTC. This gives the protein CASSDKRGGHHEQFF. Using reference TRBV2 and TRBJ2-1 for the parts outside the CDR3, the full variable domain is EPEVTQTPSHQVTQMGQEVILRCVPISNHLYFYWYRQILGQKVEFLVSFYNNEISEKSEIFDDQFSVERPDGSNFTLKIRSTKLEDSAMYFCASSDKRGGHHEQFFGPGTRLTVL.

CDR3 bases: TGTGCCAGCAGCGGTAGAAGGGGATCAACCGGGGAGCTGTTTTTT. Amino acid sequence: CASSGRRGSTGELFF. The V gene is TRBV7-8, the J gene TRBJ2-2; weak D call: TRBD1 (5 bases). The CDR3 totals 15 residues. V lost 5 bases, J lost 5 bases, and 15 bases lay in between. Germline V gives CDR1 SGHVS, CDR2 FQNEAQ.

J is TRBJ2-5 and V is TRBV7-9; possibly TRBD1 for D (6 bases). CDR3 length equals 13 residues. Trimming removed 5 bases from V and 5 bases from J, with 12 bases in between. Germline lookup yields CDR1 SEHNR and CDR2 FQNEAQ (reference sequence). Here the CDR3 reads CASSASRGETQYF. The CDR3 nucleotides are TGTGCCAGCAGCGCCTCTAGGGGGGAGACCCAGTACTTC.

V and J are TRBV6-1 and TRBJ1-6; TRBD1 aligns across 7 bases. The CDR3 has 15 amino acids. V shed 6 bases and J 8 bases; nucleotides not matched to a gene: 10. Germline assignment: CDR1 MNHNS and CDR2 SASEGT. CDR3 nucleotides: TGTGCCAGCAGCGCCACCCGGGACAGTGATTCACCCCTCCACTTT. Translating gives CASSATRDSDSPLHF.

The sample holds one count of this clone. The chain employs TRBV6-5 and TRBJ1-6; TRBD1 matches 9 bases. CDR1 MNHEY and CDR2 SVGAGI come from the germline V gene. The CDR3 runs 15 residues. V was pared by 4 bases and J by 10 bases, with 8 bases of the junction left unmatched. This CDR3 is CASSSGQGGVSPLHF. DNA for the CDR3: TGTGCCAGCAGTTCGGGACAGGGTGGAGTGTCACCCCTCCACTTT.

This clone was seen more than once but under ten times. This chain's CDR3 is CASRDSFSNQPQHF. The CDR3 bases are TGTGCCAGCAGGGACAGTTTTAGCAATCAGCCCCAGCATTTT. This chain links TRBV2 with TRBJ1-5, with D perhaps matching TRBD1 (6 bases). CDR3 length: 14 residues. Germline V gives CDR1 SNHLY, CDR2 FYNNEI. The V end lost 6 bases, the J end lost 0 bases, and 9 bases lay between the germline ends.

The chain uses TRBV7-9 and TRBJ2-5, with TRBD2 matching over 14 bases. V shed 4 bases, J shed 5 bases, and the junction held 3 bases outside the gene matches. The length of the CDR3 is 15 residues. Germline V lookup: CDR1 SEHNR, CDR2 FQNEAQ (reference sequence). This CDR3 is CASSSGLAGVETQYF. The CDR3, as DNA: TGTGCCAGCAGCTCGGGACTAGCGGGGGTGGAGACCCAGTACTTC.

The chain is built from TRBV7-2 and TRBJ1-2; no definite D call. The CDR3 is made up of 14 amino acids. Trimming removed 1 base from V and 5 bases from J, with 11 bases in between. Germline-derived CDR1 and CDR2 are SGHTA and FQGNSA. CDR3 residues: CASSLVPDLYGYTF. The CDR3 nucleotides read TGTGCCAGCAGCTTAGTCCCAGATCTTTATGGCTACACCTTC. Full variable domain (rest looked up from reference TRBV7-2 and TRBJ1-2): GAGVSQSPSNKVTEKGKDVELRCDPISGHTALYWYRQSLGQGLEFLIYFQGNSAPDKSGLPSDRFSAERTGGSVSTLTIQRTQQEDSAVYLCASSLVPDLYGYTFGSGTRLTVV.

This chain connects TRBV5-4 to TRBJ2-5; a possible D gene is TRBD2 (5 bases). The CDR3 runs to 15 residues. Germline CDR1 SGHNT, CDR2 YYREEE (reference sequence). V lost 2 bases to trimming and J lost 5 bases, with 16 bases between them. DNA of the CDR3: TGTGCCAGCAGCTTTGGTGCTAGCTCAATGGAGACCCAGTACTTC. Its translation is CASSFGASSMETQYF.

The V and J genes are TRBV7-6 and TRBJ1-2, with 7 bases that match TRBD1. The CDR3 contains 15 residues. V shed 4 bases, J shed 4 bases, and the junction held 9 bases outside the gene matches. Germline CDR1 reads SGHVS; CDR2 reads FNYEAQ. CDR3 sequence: CASSSTRGRSYGYTF. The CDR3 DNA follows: TGTGCCAGCAGCTCCACCAGGGGGAGATCCTATGGCTACACCTTC.

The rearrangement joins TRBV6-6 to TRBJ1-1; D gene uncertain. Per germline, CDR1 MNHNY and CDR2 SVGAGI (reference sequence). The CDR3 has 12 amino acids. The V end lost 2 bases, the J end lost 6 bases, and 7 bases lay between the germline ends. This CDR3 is CASSYRSPEAFF. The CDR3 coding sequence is TGTGCCAGCAGTTACCGCAGTCCTGAAGCTTTCTTT.

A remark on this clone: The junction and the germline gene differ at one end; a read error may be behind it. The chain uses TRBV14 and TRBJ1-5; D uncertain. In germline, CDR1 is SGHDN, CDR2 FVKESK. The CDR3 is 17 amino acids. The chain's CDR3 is CASSQGGYGVAGQPQHF. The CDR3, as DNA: TGTGCCAGCAGTCAAGGAGGTTACGGGGTAGCGGGTCAGCCCCAGCATTTT. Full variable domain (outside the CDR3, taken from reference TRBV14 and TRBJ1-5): EAGVTQFPSHSVIEKGQTVTLRCDPISGHDNLYWYRRVMGKEIKFLLHFVKESKQDESGMPNNRFLAERTGGTYSTLKVQPAELEDSGVYFCASSQGGYGVAGQPQHFGDGTRLSIL.

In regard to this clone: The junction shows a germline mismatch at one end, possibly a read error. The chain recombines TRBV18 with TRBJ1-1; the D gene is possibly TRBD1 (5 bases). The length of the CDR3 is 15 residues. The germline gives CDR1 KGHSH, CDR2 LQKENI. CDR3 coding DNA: TGTGTCAGCTCACCACCCTCAGGGAGGTTGGGTGAAGCTTTCTTT. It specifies CVSSPPSGRLGEAFF.

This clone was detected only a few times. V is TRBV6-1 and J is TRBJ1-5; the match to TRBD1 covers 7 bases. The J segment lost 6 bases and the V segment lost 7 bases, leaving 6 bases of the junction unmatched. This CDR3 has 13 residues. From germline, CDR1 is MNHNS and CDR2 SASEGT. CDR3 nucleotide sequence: TGTGCCAGCACCCAGACAGGGACTCAGCCCCAGCATTTT. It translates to CASTQTGTQPQHF.

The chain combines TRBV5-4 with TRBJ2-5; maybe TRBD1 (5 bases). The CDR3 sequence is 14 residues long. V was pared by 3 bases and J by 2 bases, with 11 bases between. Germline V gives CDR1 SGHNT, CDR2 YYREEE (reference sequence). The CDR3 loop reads CASSSRTRQETQYF. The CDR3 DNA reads TGTGCCAGCAGCTCTCGGACAAGGCAAGAGACCCAGTACTTC.

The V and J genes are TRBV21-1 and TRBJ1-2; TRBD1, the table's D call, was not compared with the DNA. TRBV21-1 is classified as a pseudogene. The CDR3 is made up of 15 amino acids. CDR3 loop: CASSPPGQGEDGYTF. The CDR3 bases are TGTGCCAGCAGCCCTCCGGGACAGGGGGAGGATGGCTACACCTTC.

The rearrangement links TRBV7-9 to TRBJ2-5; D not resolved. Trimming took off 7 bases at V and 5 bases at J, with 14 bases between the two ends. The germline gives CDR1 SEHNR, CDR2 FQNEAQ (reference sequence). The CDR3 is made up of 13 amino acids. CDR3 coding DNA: TGTGCCAGCATACCAAGAAACGGTGAGACCCAGTACTTC. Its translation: CASIPRNGETQYF.